This is a list of T cell receptor beta chains from one sample in a study of tumor-infiltrating lymphocytes in oesophageal squamous cell carcinoma. MiXCR, run by TCRdb on the PCR reads, gives a single entry per CDR3 protein. The table includes 10,000 to 15,000 distinct CDR3 sequences, 50% to 60% detected once. The material sequenced was esophageal tumor tissue. Source of these receptors: a female donor with esophageal squamous cell carcinoma. Both conserved end residues are part of each CDR3. The order of the fields is clone size, J gene, D gene, V gene, CDR3 DNA, CDR3 protein. A D gene is named only where the DNA matches it firmly. Size is omitted from some rows. Given values are once, few, many or a class for expanded clones.

>-|TRBJ2-1|-|TRBV7-3
TGTGCCAGCAGCTCCCAAGTGGCGGGGGCCAGTGAGCAGTTCTTC
CASSSQVAGASEQFF
>-|TRBJ2-7|-|TRBV7-2
TGTGCCAGCAGCGTACGGATCGACTCCTACGAGCAGTACTTC
CASSVRIDSYEQYF
>-|TRBJ2-7|TRBD1|TRBV7-2
TGTGCCAGCAGCTTAATACCGGGACAGGGGTACGAGCAGTACTTC
CASSLIPGQGYEQYF
>-|TRBJ2-7|TRBD2|TRBV7-2
TGTGCCAGCGAACAGGGACTAGCGGGAGCCTACGAGCAGTACTTC
CASEQGLAGAYEQYF
>-|TRBJ2-1|-|TRBV7-2
TGTGCCAGCAGCGTAGGACAAATAACCCACCGGCAGTTCTTC
CASSVGQITHRQFF
>-|TRBJ2-7|TRBD1|TRBV6-5
TGTGCCAGCAGCTTAGAATACAGGGGGGCGAGTGAGCAGTACTTC
CASSLEYRGASEQYF
>-|TRBJ1-1|TRBD1|TRBV28
TGTGCCAGCAGTTCACAGGGGGCGCGGACTGAAGCTTTCTTT
CASSSQGARTEAFF
>few|TRBJ1-2|TRBD1|TRBV7-8
TGTGCCAGCAGCTCAGAAGACGGGACAGGGGCTGGCTACACCTTC
CASSSEDGTGAGYTF
>-|TRBJ1-2|TRBD1|TRBV7-3
TGTGCCAGCAGCTCCGCGACAGGGGAAGGCTACACCTTC
CASSSATGEGYTF
>many|TRBJ2-7|-|TRBV27
TGTGCCAGCAGTTGGTTCAGGTCCTACGAGCAGTACTTC
CASSWFRSYEQYF
>medium-sized|TRBJ2-7|TRBD2|TRBV7-2
TGTGCCAGCAGACCCGGGGGGGGGTCCTACGAGCAGTACTTC
CASRPGGGSYEQYF
>-|TRBJ2-7|-|TRBV28
TGTGCCAGCAGTTTAAGGGAATACGAGCAGTACTTC
CASSLREYEQYF
>-|TRBJ2-5|-|TRBV10-1
TGCGCCAGCGGCCCAGGGGGGATAAAGACCCAGTACTTC
CASGPGGIKTQYF
>-|TRBJ1-5|-|TRBV3-1
TGTGCCAGCAGCCAAGACTATCAGCCCCAGCATTTT
CASSQDYQPQHF
>-|TRBJ1-2|-|TRBV7-4
TGTGCCAGCAGCTTTTCAGGGGACTATGGCTACACCTTC
CASSFSGDYGYTF
>once|TRBJ1-5|TRBD1|TRBV7-2
TGTGCCAGCAGCTTTAACAGGGGTTACAATCAGCCCCAGCATTTT
CASSFNRGYNQPQHF
>once|TRBJ2-5|-|TRBV6-6
TGTGCTATTCGGACCGCGCGGACCCAGTACTTC
CAIRTARTQYF
>-|TRBJ2-1|TRBD2|TRBV6-1
TGTGCCAGCATTCATGCGGGAGGCAATGAGCAGTTCTTC
CASIHAGGNEQFF
>many|TRBJ2-3|-|TRBV28
TGTGCCAGCAGTGGGGCACCGGGAACCCTCACAGATACGCAGTATTTT
CASSGAPGTLTDTQYF
>few|TRBJ1-1|-|TRBV12-3/TRBV12-4
TGTGCCAGCAGTTTACGGGGGGCGGACACTGAAGCTTTCTTT
CASSLRGADTEAFF
>few|TRBJ2-1|-|TRBV7-2
TGTGCCAGCAGCTTATCCAGGGGCGGCGCATCCTACAATGAGCAGTTCTTC
CASSLSRGGASYNEQFF
>-|TRBJ2-2|-|TRBV7-2
TGTGCCAGCAGCCCCCAAGGGTCCGGGGAGCTGTTTTTT
CASSPQGSGELFF
>-|TRBJ2-3|-|TRBV9
TGTGCCAGCAGCGTAGGGCAGGGGTGGATCACAGATACGCAGTATTTT
CASSVGQGWITDTQYF
>few|TRBJ1-2|-|TRBV25-1
TGTGCCAGCAGTGATAGGGGAGGTTTGCGAGGCTACACCTTC
CASSDRGGLRGYTF
>-|TRBJ2-2|-|TRBV6-2/TRBV6-3
TGTGCCAGCAGCGAACGGTCGTCCGGGGAGCTGTTTTTT
CASSERSSGELFF
>large|TRBJ2-5|-|TRBV6-1
TGTGCCAGCAGTGGAAGGGCGGTCCAAGAGACCCAGTACTTC
CASSGRAVQETQYF
>few|TRBJ1-3|-|TRBV27
TGTGCCAGCAGTTTATCCGGTAGCTCTGGAAACACCATATATTTT
CASSLSGSSGNTIYF
>-|TRBJ2-3|TRBD1|TRBV7-2
TGTGCCAGCAGCGCGAACAGGGGGCGGGATACGCAGTATTTT
CASSANRGRDTQYF
>-|TRBJ2-7|-|TRBV7-2
TGTGCCAGCAGCTTAGCGGCGGGAACCCACGAGCAGTACTTC
CASSLAAGTHEQYF
>-|TRBJ2-1|TRBD1|TRBV11-3
TGTGCCAGCAGCTTAAACAGGGGGGCCTACGAGCAGTTCTTC
CASSLNRGAYEQFF
>-|TRBJ2-1|TRBD2|TRBV7-8
TGTGCCAGCAGCTTAATGGATGGACTAGCGGGGCCATACAATGAGCAGTTCTTC
CASSLMDGLAGPYNEQFF
>-|TRBJ2-7|TRBD2|TRBV28
TGTGCCAGCAGGGCCCTAGCGGGAGGAAGCGAGCAGTACTTC
CASRALAGGSEQYF
>-|TRBJ2-1|-|TRBV7-6
TGTGCCAGCAGCTGGCAAGTAATCTCCTACAATGAGCAGTTCTTC
CASSWQVISYNEQFF
>-|TRBJ2-3|-|TRBV7-2
TGTGCCAGCAGCCGCGAACGCAACAACTACGAGCAGTATTTC
CASSRERNNYEQYF
>-|TRBJ2-5|TRBD1|TRBV7-2
TGTGCCAGCAGCTTATCCCGACAGGGACAAGAGACCCAGTACTTC
CASSLSRQGQETQYF
>-|TRBJ2-7|-|TRBV24-1
TGTGCCACCAGTGTAGGTAGCGGCTCCTACGAGCAGTACTTC
CATSVGSGSYEQYF
>once|TRBJ2-1|-|TRBV10-1
TGCGCCAGCAGTGCGTTCAGGGGCAATGAGCAGTTCTTC
CASSAFRGNEQFF
>few|TRBJ2-6|-|TRBV6-2/TRBV6-3
TGTGCCAGCAGTTATCCCGGGGGTCTTGGGTTCTCTGGGGCCAACGTCCTGACTTTC
CASSYPGGLGFSGANVLTF
>once|TRBJ2-3|-|TRBV7-6
TGTGCCAGCAGCTTTTTACGGGGCACAGATACGCAGTATTTT
CASSFLRGTDTQYF